Listed here are 19 T cell receptor beta chains from one sample, sequenced in a study of radiation and T cells in renal cell carcinoma. The time point is: blood 2 weeks post-SBRT. Treatment reported: 15 Gy SBRT to primary tumor, nephrectomy 4 weeks later. Some clones are missing from TCRdb's copy, which holds only in-frame ones; the method was immunoSEQ multiplex PCR. There are some 130,000 clones in the sample; approximately 80% occur only once, and approximately 2% lies in the top ten. The sample here was blood, taken from a patient whose treatment included radiotherapy and nephrectomy. Receptors originate from an older woman with renal cell carcinoma.

The J gene is TRBJ2-1, the V gene TRBV27; 7 bases align to TRBD2. Germline V gene sequence: CDR1 MNHEY, CDR2 SMNVEV (reference sequence). This CDR3 spans 15 amino acids. Trimming took 2 bases from V and 8 from J; bases not matched to a gene: 9. In nucleotides, the CDR3 is TGTGCCAGCAGTTTAGGGCTAGCGGAGGAGGATGAGCAGTTCTTC. Translated: CASSLGLAEEDEQFF.

V is TRBV7-3 and J is TRBJ2-3; 13 bases align to TRBD2. Germline V lookup: CDR1 SGHTA, CDR2 FQGTGA. This CDR3 is built from 16 residues. Trimming cost V 4 bases and J 4 bases; bases outside gene matches: 5. CDR3 sequence reads: CASSSGLAGLADTQYF. The CDR3 DNA follows: TGTGCCAGCAGCTCGGGACTAGCGGGGTTGGCAGATACGCAGTATTTT. Variable domain in full (rest from reference TRBV7-3 and TRBJ2-3): GAGVSQTPSNKVTEKGKYVELRCDPISGHTALYWYRQSLGQGPEFLIYFQGTGAADDSGLPNDRFFAVRPEGSVSTLKIQRTERGDSAVYLCASSSGLAGLADTQYFGPGTRLTVL.

V and J are TRBV6-5 and TRBJ1-1; D call uncertain. Germline CDR1 reads MNHEY; CDR2 reads SVGAGI. The V and J ends lost 0 bases and 3 bases respectively, with 8 bases between them. The CDR3 is made up of 14 amino acids. This CDR3 reads CASSYSTEHTEAFF. The CDR3, as DNA: TGTGCCAGCAGTTACTCGACGGAACACACTGAAGCTTTCTTT.

The V and J genes are TRBV23-1 and TRBJ2-7; D is tentatively TRBD1 or TRBD2 (5 bases each). TRBV23-1 is treated as an ORF (open reading frame) with a function not yet certain. The CDR3 is 13 amino acids. V was trimmed by 11 bases and J by 3 bases, leaving 17 bases between them. This chain's CDR3 is CAEASGRIYEQYF. The CDR3 bases are TGCGCCGAGGCTTCGGGACGGATCTACGAGCAGTACTTC.

The V call is TRBV2, the J call TRBJ2-3; D ambiguous. Germline V gene sequence: CDR1 SNHLY, CDR2 FYNNEI. There are 11 residues in the CDR3. V shed 4 bases and J shed 11 bases, with 10 bases lying between them. The CDR3 sequence is CASSAGFRQYF. Written as DNA, the CDR3 is TGTGCCAGCAGTGCCGGTTTTAGGCAGTATTTT. Supplemented by reference TRBV2 and TRBJ2-3, the full variable domain reads EPEVTQTPSHQVTQMGQEVILRCVPISNHLYFYWYRQILGQKVEFLVSFYNNEISEKSEIFDDQFSVERPDGSNFTLKIRSTKLEDSAMYFCASSAGFRQYFGPGTRLTVL.

This clone was seen a few times. The chain couples TRBV9 to TRBJ2-5; D is perhaps TRBD2 (6 bases). CDR1 and CDR2 (germline): SGDLS, YYNGEE. This CDR3 has 16 residues. V was trimmed by 3 bases and J by 1 base, leaving 16 bases between them. CDR3 amino acids: CASSDNRDSSQETQYF. CDR3 DNA sequence: TGTGCCAGCAGCGATAATCGGGACTCCTCCCAAGAGACCCAGTACTTC.

CDR3 nucleotide sequence: TGCGCCAGCAGCCCGGACAGTCGTAATGAAAAACTGTTTTTT. Its protein product is CASSPDSRNEKLFF. This rearrangement joins TRBV5-1 to TRBJ1-4, with a tentative D call TRBD1 (6 bases). Germline loops: CDR1 SGHRS, CDR2 YFSETQ. Between the trimmed V and J ends, which lost 4 bases and 4 bases, there was a span of 11 bases. The length of the CDR3 is 14 residues.

J is TRBJ2-3 and V is TRBV5-1; D possibly corresponds to TRBD2 (7 bases). The CDR3 is made up of 15 amino acids. V was clipped by 0 bases and J by 5 bases, with 13 bases between them. Germline values: CDR1 SGHRS, CDR2 YFSETQ. This CDR3 is CASSLEGGQVDTQYF. The CDR3, as DNA: TGCGCCAGCAGCTTGGAGGGGGGGCAGGTAGATACGCAGTATTTT.

The J gene is TRBJ1-1, the V gene TRBV29-1; D possibly corresponds to TRBD1 (6 bases). CDR3 length: 16 amino acids. Germline V CDR1 and CDR2: SQVTM, ANQGSEA. V lost 5 bases and J 1 base, leaving 20 bases between the germline ends. Here the CDR3 reads CSVNPGHIFENTEAFF. In DNA form, the CDR3 reads TGCAGCGTTAATCCGGGACACATCTTTGAGAACACTGAAGCTTTCTTT.

V gene TRBV5-1 combines with J gene TRBJ2-1; 8 bases align to TRBD2. CDR1 and CDR2 (germline): SGHRS, YFSETQ. The J segment lost 4 bases and the V segment lost 2 bases, leaving 2 bases of the junction unmatched. This CDR3 contains 14 residues. CDR3 DNA: TGCGCCAGCAGCTTAAGCGGGGGTTACAATGAGCAGTTCTTC. This sequence encodes CASSLSGGYNEQFF.

The chain combines TRBV13 with TRBJ2-7; 7 bases match TRBD1. There are 13 residues in the CDR3. V shed 5 bases and J 8 bases; nucleotides not matched to a gene: 9. The V gene's germline CDR1 is PRHDT and CDR2 FYEKMQ (reference sequence). CDR3 nucleotide sequence: TGTGCCAGCAGCGCTCCGGGACAGCAAAAGCAGTACTTC. It specifies CASSAPGQQKQYF.

This clone has a single count. The J gene is TRBJ1-2, the V gene TRBV5-1; D not certain. V lost 2 bases and J 2 bases, leaving 13 bases between the germline ends. The CDR3 has 15 amino acids. Germline CDR1 is SGHRS and CDR2 is YFSETQ. The CDR3: CASSLRSYGNYGYTF. CDR3 nucleotide sequence: TGCGCCAGCAGCTTAAGATCCTACGGGAACTATGGCTACACCTTC.

The rearrangement joins TRBV7-9 to TRBJ2-3; tentatively, D is TRBD2 (5 bases). Looked up from germline, CDR1 is SEHNR and CDR2 is FQNEAQ (reference sequence). CDR3 size: 13 residues. Trimming removed 8 bases from V and 4 bases from J, with 13 bases in between. The CDR3 reads CASRWPGSDTQYF. Written as DNA, the CDR3 is TGTGCCAGCCGTTGGCCGGGGTCAGATACGCAGTATTTT.

This chain uses TRBV5-4 with TRBJ1-5, with 7 bases aligning to TRBD1. The CDR3 extends over 14 amino acids. Germline V CDR1 and CDR2: SGHNT, YYREEE (reference sequence). V was clipped by 4 bases and J by 4 bases; unmatched bases: 5. Here the CDR3 reads CASSTAGGNQPQHF. CDR3 DNA: TGTGCCAGCAGCACCGCAGGGGGAAATCAGCCCCAGCATTTT.

The V gene is TRBV28, the J gene TRBJ2-7; 7 bases are shared with TRBD2. V lost 3 bases and J lost 4; bases outside the gene matches: 9. CDR3 length equals 15 residues. The germline gives CDR1 MDHEN, CDR2 SYDVKM. The DNA for the CDR3 is TGTGCCAGCAGTTTCGGACGGGAGGCAATATACGAGCAGTACTTC. Protein: CASSFGREAIYEQYF.

The CDR3 protein is CAISESDRGNEKLFF. The CDR3 bases are TGTGCCATCAGTGAGTCGGACAGGGGCAATGAAAAACTGTTTTTT. The V gene is TRBV10-3, the J gene TRBJ1-4; 9 bases fit TRBD1. Germline V lookup: CDR1 ENHRY, CDR2 SYGVKD. With 0 bases clipped from V and 5 bases from J, the junction kept 1 base outside the gene matches. The CDR3 is 15 residues long.

The chain links TRBV20-1 to TRBJ2-2; D unclear. Germline V lookup: CDR1 DFQATT, CDR2 SNEGSKA (reference sequence). With 4 bases removed from V and 7 bases from J, the gap between germline ends came to 7 bases. The CDR3 has 11 residues. CDR3 nucleotide sequence: TGCAGTGCTATCAGCAGCGGGGAGCTGTTTTTT. This codes for CSAISSGELFF.

The chain uses TRBV7-6 and TRBJ2-7; the D gene is possibly TRBD2 (6 bases). Trimming removed 0 bases at V and 7 bases at J, with 7 bases between. Germline CDR1 and CDR2: SGHVS and FNYEAQ. The CDR3 spans 12 residues. CDR3 sequence: CASSLAGREQYF. CDR3 in DNA: TGTGCCAGCAGCTTAGCGGGGAGGGAGCAGTACTTC. The whole variable domain, remainder taken from reference TRBV7-6 and TRBJ2-7, is GAGVSQSPRYKVTKRGQDVALRCDPISGHVSLYWYRQALGQGPEFLTYFNYEAQQDKSGLPNDRFSAERPEGSISTLTIQRTEQRDSAMYRCASSLAGREQYFGPGTRLTVT.

The chain uses TRBV5-5 and TRBJ2-1; the match to TRBD2 covers 8 bases. Trimming at V came to 0 bases and at J to 8 bases, leaving 4 bases not matched to a gene. CDR1 is SGHKS, CDR2 YYEKEE, per germline (reference sequence). This CDR3 spans 14 amino acids. CDR3 nucleotides: TGTGCCAGCAGCTTGGCGGGAGGGCATTATGAGCAGTTCTTC. This encodes CASSLAGGHYEQFF.